Listed here are 7 T cell receptor beta chains from one sample, sequenced in a study of T cells in Graves' hyperthyroidism and ophthalmopathy. From RNA transcripts, TCR beta CDR3 regions were amplified. A first-round RT-PCR of the TCR CDR3 used the HTBI primer set. TCRdb fed the multiplex PCR reads into MiXCR, producing one record per CDR3 protein. The sample carries over 300,000 distinct CDR3 sequences, roughly 13% recorded once. Material: blood. The receptors stem from a middle-aged woman with Graves' ophthalmopathy.

This clonotype was recorded a few times. The CDR3: CASTPGWGNTIYF. Here the CDR3 DNA reads TGTGCCAGCACCCCGGGCTGGGGAAACACCATATATTTT. The J gene is TRBJ1-3, the V gene TRBV2; D gene uncertain. Germline CDR1 is SNHLY and CDR2 is FYNNEI. This CDR3 is 13 amino acids long. With 7 bases removed from V and 4 bases from J, the gap between germline ends came to 11 bases.

Points on this clonotype: A read error may explain this, as a much larger clone is one base away. The chain is built from TRBV3-1 and TRBJ1-1; tentatively, D is TRBD1 (6 bases). The germline V gene has CDR1 LGHDT and CDR2 YNNKEL (reference sequence). V was trimmed by 6 bases and J by 4 bases, leaving 9 bases between them. The CDR3 totals 12 residues. CDR3 DNA: TGTGCCAGCAGAAAGGGGGTCACTGAAGCTTTCTTT. Translated: CASRKGVTEAFF.

This clonotype was detected many times. This chain joins TRBV20-1 and TRBJ2-5; 13 bases are a match to TRBD2. This CDR3 is 16 amino acids long. Germline V lookup: CDR1 DFQATT, CDR2 SNEGSKA (reference sequence). The V and J ends lost 5 bases and 1 base, in that order; junction bases with no gene match: 7. The CDR3: CSALGLAGDPQETQYF. The CDR3 nucleotides are TGCAGTGCTTTAGGACTAGCGGGGGACCCCCAAGAGACCCAGTACTTC.

The table lists this clonotype with many counts. This chain joins TRBV20-1 and TRBJ2-1, with 10 bases aligning to TRBD2. V was clipped by 1 base and J by 2 bases; unmatched bases: 2. Germline-derived CDR1 and CDR2 are DFQATT and SNEGSKA (reference sequence). This CDR3 is 15 amino acids long. CDR3 nucleotide sequence: TGCAGTGCTAGAGCCCTAGCGGGAGCCTACAATGAGCAGTTCTTC. Translated: CSARALAGAYNEQFF.

This clonotype was observed many times. V gene TRBV6-1 combines with J gene TRBJ1-6; no reliable D call. V was shortened by 3 bases and J by 7 bases, with 7 bases between the two germline ends. This CDR3 is 13 amino acids long. The germline V gene has CDR1 MNHNS and CDR2 SASEGT. CDR3 sequence: CASSEPPNSPLHF. In nucleotides, the CDR3 is TGTGCCAGCAGTGAGCCCCCAAATTCACCCCTCCACTTT.

This clonotype occurred many times. V usage is TRBV6-1 and J usage is TRBJ1-2, with a weak D call TRBD1 (6 bases). Trimming took off 8 bases at V and 4 bases at J, with 17 bases between the two ends. CDR3 size: 14 residues. The germline CDR1 and CDR2 sequences are MNHNS and SASEGT. CDR3 coding DNA: TGTGCCAGCCCCTCGGTTCGACAGGCCTATGGCTACACCTTC. Encoded protein: CASPSVRQAYGYTF.

The chain employs TRBV5-1 and TRBJ1-2; 8 positions match TRBD1. The CDR3 loop spans 13 amino acids. Unmatched junction bases numbered 3, after V lost 4 bases and J lost 4 bases. Germline V gene lookup returns CDR1 SGHRS and CDR2 YFSETQ. Here the CDR3 DNA reads TGCGCCAGCAGCAAGGACAGGGTCTATGGCTACACCTTC. Protein sequence: CASSKDRVYGYTF.